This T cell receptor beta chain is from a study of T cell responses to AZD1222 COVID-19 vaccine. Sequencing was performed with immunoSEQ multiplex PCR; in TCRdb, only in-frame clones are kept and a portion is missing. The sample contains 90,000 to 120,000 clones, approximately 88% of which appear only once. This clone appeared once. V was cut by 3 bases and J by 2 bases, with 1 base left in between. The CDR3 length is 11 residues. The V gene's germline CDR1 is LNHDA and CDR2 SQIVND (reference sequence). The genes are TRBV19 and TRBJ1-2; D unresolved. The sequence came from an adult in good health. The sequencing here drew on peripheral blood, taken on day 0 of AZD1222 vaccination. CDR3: CASSINYGYTF. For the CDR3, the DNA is TGTGCCAGTAGTATCAACTATGGCTACACCTTC.